The entry below gives a single T cell receptor beta chain sequence along with its context. The specificity of this receptor is unknown. No qualities accompany the bases; no much larger clone lies one base away. Genomic DNA was extracted from sorted cells for sequencing of the TCRbeta CDR3 region. The immunoSEQ Assay was used to sequence the TCRbeta CDR3 regions. TCRdb carries this immuneACCESS record with in-frame sequences only. Its versions omit some clonotypes, under half of them owing to an unresolved V gene in the studies checked, with the rest unexplained. The sample table lists tens of thousands of clones, about 89% of them with a count of one. The biggest ten clones account for about 0.33% of the sample. The sample originates from a study of OX40 agonist ivuxolimab in advanced cancers. At the level of the whole study: Ivuxolimab was a fully human IgG2 agonistic monoclonal antibody targeting the costimulatory receptor OX40 (CD134). Peripheral TCRbeta sequencing was intended to test whether TCR sequence diversity was altered and clonal T-cell expansion was caused by ivuxolimab. Patients were allowed to have had prior anti-PD-1, anti-PD-L1 or anti-CTLA-4 therapy, and approximately 41% of the dose-escalation patients had previously received checkpoint inhibitors. In the dose-escalation cohort, more than 75% of patients were male, and the mean age was around 60 years, with a range of about 23 to 90. Partial responses were achieved by three dose-escalation patients, of whom one had hepatocellular carcinoma and two had cutaneous melanoma. The paper covers the monotherapy dose-escalation part of the phase I ivuxolimab trial, which included N of about 50 patients. Of the roughly 52 dose-escalation patients, hepatocellular carcinoma was present in around 20, melanoma in roughly 15, renal cell carcinoma in 9 and head and neck cancer in 9. Intravenous ivuxolimab was administered to patients every 2 weeks at six dose levels: 0.01, 0.1, 0.3, 1.5, 3 and 10 mg/kg.

Study-wide conclusions, independent of this receptor: Which antigens the clonally expanded peripheral T cells were specific for was not determined. After ivuxolimab, expanded clones were on average more numerous among CD8+ T cells than among CD4+ T cells. Low levels of normalized T-cell clonal expansion were also seen in some nonresponding patients. Clonal expansion of both CD4+ and CD8+ blood T cells was observed from baseline to week 6 at doses 0.1 to 3.0 mg/kg. In the 0.1-3.0 mg/kg groups, partial responders were among the patients with the lowest normalized peripheral clonal expansion, particularly in CD8+ T cells.

Patients with a history of autoimmune disease or receiving systemic immunosuppression were excluded from the trial. Peripheral blood for TCR sequencing was collected from all dose cohorts at baseline, on cycle 4 day 1, and on cycle 7 day 1. The samples were taken from a phase I, first-in-human, multicenter, open-label dose-escalation trial of ivuxolimab. Adults with locally advanced or metastatic melanoma, renal cell carcinoma, hepatocellular carcinoma or head and neck squamous cell carcinoma were enrolled in the trial. Before TCR sequencing, CD4+ and CD8+ T cells were separately sorted from peripheral blood. The germline V gene sets CDR1 to SGHRS and CDR2 to YFSETQ. The CDR3, from cysteine to phenylalanine, totals 14 residues. The only DNA kept is the CDR3, 42 bases in frame from the first base. V is cut back by 4 bases and J by 5 bases, with 9 bases in the junction unmatched.

Recombination connected TRBV5-1 to TRBJ2-7; 7 middle bases align to TRBD1. The origin of this receptor is an adult with an advanced solid tumor such as melanoma, head and neck, liver or kidney cancer. This specimen consisted of CD4+ or CD8+ T cells sorted from blood, obtained in a trial of the OX40 agonist ivuxolimab. CDR3 protein: CASSESRGIDEQYF. The DNA sequence is as follows: TGCGCCAGCAGCGAGAGCAGGGGGATCGACGAGCAGTACTTC.